The TCR beta chain under discussion was sequenced for a study of beta chain features in type 1 diabetes. Study-wide findings and caveats: The study found that naive, central memory and Treg TCRB repertoires appeared more similar in patients than in healthy donors. Shortening that was moderate but significant affected the TCRB CDR3s of Type 1 diabetes patients in all four CD4+ subsets.

Comment on this clone: The antigen is undetermined. Other nucleotide sequences from this sample produce the same CDR3.

Markers CD45RO/CCR7/CD25/CD127/CD95/CD27 served to sort CD4+ naive, central memory, regulatory and stem cell-like memory cells. Since all of the isolated RNA was reverse transcribed, expressed TCRB transcripts were what got sequenced. For naive, central memory and regulatory T cell samples, reads averaged about 3.7 million. Method: immunoSEQ multiplex PCR; TCRdb's copy keeps in-frame clones and lacks some. The repertoire holds about 180,000 clones, with over 6% as singletons. The CDR3 is made up of 13 amino acids. In germline, CDR1 is LGHNT, CDR2 FRNRAP. Trimming left V 0 bases short and J 5 bases short, with 6 bases between.

Sequencing input: central memory CD4+ T cells from blood. The chain links TRBV12-5 to TRBJ2-3; D is unclear. This sequence was found in a young man with type 1 diabetes. The CDR3 DNA reads TGTGCTAGTGGTTTGGTAGGCGGAGATACGCAGTATTTT. Residues: CASGLVGGDTQYF.